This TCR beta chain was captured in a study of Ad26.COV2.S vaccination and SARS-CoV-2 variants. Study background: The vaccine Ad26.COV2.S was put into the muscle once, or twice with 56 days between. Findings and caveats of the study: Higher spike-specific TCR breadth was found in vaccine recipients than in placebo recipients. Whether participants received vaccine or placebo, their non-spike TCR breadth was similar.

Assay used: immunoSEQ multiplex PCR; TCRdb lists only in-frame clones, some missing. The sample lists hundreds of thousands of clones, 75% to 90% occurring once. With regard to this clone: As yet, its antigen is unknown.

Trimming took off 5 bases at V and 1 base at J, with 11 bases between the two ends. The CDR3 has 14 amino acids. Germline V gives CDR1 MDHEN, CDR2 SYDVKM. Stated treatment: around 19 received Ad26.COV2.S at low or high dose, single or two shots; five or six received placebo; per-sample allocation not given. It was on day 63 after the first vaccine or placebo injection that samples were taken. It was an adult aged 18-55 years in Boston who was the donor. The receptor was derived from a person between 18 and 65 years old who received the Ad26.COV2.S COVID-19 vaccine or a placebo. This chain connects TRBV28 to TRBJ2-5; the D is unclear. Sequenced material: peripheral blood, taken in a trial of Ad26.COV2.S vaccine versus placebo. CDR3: CASSPPWGQETQYF. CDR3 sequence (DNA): TGTGCCAGCAGTCCCCCGTGGGGCCAAGAGACCCAGTACTTC.